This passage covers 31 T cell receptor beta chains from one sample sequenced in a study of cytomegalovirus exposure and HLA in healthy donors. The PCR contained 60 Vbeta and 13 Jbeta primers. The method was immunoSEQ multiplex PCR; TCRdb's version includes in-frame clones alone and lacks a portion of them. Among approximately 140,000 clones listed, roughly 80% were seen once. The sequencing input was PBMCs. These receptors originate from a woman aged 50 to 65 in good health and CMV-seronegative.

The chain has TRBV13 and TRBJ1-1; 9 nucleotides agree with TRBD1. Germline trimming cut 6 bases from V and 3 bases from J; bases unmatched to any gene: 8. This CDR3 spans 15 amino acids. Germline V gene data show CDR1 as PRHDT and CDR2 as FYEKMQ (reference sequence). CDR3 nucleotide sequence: TGTGCCAGCAGACGCTACAGGGGGCAAGACACTGAAGCTTTCTTT. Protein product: CASRRYRGQDTEAFF.

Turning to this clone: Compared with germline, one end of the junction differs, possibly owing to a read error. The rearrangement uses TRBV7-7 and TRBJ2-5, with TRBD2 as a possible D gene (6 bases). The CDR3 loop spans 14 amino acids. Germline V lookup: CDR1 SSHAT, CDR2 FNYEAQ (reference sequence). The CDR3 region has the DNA TGTGCTAGCAGCTTAATCGGGGGCCAAGAGACCCAGTACTTC. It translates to CASSLIGGQETQYF.

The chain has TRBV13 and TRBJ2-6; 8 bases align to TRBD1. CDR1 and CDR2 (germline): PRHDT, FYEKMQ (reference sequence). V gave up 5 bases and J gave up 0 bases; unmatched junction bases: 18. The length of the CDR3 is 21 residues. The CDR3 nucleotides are TGTGCCAGCAGCAATTCAGGGGGCTTATCAGCCTCGACCTCTGGGGCCAACGTCCTGACTTTC. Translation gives CASSNSGGLSASTSGANVLTF. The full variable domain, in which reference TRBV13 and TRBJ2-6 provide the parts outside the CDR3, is AAGVIQSPRHLIKEKRETATLKCYPIPRHDTVYWYQQGPGQDPQFLISFYEKMQSDKGSIPDRFSAQQFSDYHSELNMSSLELGDSALYFCASSNSGGLSASTSGANVLTFGAGSRLTVL.

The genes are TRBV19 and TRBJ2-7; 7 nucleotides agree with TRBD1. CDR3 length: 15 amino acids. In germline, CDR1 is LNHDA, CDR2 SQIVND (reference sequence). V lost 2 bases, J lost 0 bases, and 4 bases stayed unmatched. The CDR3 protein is CASSISRGISYEQYF. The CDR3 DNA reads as TGTGCCAGTAGTATAAGCAGGGGGATCTCCTACGAGCAGTACTTC.

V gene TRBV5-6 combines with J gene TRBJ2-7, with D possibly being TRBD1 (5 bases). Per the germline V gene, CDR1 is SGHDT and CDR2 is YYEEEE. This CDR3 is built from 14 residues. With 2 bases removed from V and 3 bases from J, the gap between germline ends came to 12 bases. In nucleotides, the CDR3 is TGTGCCAGCAGCTTAGAGACACAGGACTACGAGCAGTACTTC. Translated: CASSLETQDYEQYF.

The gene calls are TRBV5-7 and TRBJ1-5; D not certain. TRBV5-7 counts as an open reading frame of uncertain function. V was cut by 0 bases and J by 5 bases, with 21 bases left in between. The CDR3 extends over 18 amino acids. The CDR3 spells CASSLVGGLSLNYQPQHF. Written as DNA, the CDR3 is TGTGCCAGCAGCTTGGTGGGTGGACTATCCTTAAACTATCAGCCCCAGCATTTT.

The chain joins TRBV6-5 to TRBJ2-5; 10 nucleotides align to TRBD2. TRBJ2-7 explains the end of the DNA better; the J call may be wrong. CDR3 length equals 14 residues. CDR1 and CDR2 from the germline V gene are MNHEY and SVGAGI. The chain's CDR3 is CASSRGTSVYEQYF. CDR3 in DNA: TGTGCCAGCAGTCGCGGGACTAGCGTCTACGAGCAGTACTTC.

CDR3 sequence (DNA): TGCGCCAGCAGCCGACAGGGGGAGAGAGAGACCCAGTACTTC. This codes for CASSRQGERETQYF. The chain recombines TRBV5-1 with TRBJ2-5; 9 bases match TRBD1. V shed 4 bases and J 4 bases; nucleotides not matched to a gene: 5. Germline CDR1 is SGHRS and CDR2 is YFSETQ. The CDR3 consists of 14 residues. Variable domain in full (rest from reference TRBV5-1 and TRBJ2-5): KAGVTQTPRYLIKTRGQQVTLSCSPISGHRSVSWYQQTPGQGLQFLFEYFSETQRNKGNFPGRFSGRQFSNSRSEMNVSTLELGDSALYLCASSRQGERETQYFGPGTRLLVL.

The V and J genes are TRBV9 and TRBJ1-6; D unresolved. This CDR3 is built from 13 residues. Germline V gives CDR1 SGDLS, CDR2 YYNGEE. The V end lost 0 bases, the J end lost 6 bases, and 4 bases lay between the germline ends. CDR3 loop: CASSVVVNSPLHF. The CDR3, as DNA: TGTGCCAGCAGCGTAGTAGTTAATTCACCCCTCCACTTT. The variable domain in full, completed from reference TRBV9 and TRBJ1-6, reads DSGVTQTPKHLITATGQRVTLRCSPRSGDLSVYWYQQSLDQGLQFLIQYYNGEERAKGNILERFSAQQFPDLHSELNLSSLELGDSALYFCASSVVVNSPLHFGNGTRLTVT.

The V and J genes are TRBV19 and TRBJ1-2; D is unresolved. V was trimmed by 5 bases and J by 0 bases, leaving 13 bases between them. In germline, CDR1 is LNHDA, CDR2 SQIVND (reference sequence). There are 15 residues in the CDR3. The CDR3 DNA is TGTGCCAGTAGTGCCCAAGGAGAGGCTAACTATGGCTACACCTTC. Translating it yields CASSAQGEANYGYTF. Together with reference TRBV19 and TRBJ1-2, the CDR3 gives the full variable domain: DGGITQSPKYLFRKEGQNVTLSCEQNLNHDAMYWYRQDPGQGLRLIYYSQIVNDFQKGDIAEGYSVSREKKESFPLTVTSAQKNPTAFYLCASSAQGEANYGYTFGSGTRLTVV.

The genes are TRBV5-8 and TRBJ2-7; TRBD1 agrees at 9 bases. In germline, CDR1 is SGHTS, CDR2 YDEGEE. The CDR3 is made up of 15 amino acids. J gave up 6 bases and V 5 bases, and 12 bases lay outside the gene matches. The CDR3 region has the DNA TGTGCCAGCAGGTGGGACGGGACAGGGTTTTCCGAGCAGTACTTC. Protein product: CASRWDGTGFSEQYF.

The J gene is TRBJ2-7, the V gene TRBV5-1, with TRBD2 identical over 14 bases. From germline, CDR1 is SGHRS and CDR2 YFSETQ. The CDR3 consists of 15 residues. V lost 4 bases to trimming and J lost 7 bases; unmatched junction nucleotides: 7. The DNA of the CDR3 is TGCGCCAGCAGCCTGACTAGCGGGGGGGCTGAGGAGCAGTACTTC. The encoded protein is CASSLTSGGAEEQYF.

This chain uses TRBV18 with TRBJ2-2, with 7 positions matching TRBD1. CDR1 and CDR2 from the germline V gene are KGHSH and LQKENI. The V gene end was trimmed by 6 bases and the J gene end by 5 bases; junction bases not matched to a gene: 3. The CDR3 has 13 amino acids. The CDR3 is CASSGDRTGELFF. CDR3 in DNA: TGTGCCAGCTCTGGGGACAGAACCGGGGAGCTGTTTTTT.

CDR3 sequence: CASLPRGLSEKLFF. As DNA, the CDR3 is TGTGCCAGCCTCCCTCGCGGGTTGTCTGAAAAACTGTTTTTT. V gene TRBV5-6 combines with J gene TRBJ1-4; no firm D call. CDR3 length: 14 amino acids. V lost 7 bases, J lost 7 bases, and 17 bases lay in between. The germline gives CDR1 SGHDT, CDR2 YYEEEE.

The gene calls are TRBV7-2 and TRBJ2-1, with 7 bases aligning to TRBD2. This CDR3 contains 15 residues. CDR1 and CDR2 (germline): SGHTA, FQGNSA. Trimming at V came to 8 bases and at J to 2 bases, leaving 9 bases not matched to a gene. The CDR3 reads CASHPGTMPYNEQFF. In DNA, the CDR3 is TGTGCCAGCCACCCCGGGACTATGCCCTACAATGAGCAGTTCTTC.

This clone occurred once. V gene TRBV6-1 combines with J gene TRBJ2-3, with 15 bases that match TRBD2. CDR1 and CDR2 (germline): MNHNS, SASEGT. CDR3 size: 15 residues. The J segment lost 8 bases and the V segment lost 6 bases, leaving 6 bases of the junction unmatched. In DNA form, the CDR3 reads TGTGCCAGCAGCAGGACTAGCGGGGGGGAGACTACGCAGTATTTT. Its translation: CASSRTSGGETTQYF.

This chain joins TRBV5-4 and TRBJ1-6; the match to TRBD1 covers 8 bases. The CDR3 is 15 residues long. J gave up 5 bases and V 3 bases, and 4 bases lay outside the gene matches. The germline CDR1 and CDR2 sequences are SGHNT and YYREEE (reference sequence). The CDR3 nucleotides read TGTGCCAGCAGCTGGGCGACAGGGGATAATTCACCCCTCCACTTT. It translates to CASSWATGDNSPLHF. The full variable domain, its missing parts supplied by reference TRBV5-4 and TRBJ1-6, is ETGVTQSPTHLIKTRGQQVTLRCSSQSGHNTVSWYQQALGQGPQFIFQYYREEENGRGNFPPRFSGLQFPNYSSELNVNALELDDSALYLCASSWATGDNSPLHFGNGTRLTVT.

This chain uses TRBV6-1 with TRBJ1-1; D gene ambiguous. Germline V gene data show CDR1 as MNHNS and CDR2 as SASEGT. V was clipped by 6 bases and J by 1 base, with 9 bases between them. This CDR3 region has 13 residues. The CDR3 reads CASRREENTEAFF. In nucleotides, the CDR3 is TGTGCCAGCAGGAGGGAAGAGAACACTGAAGCTTTCTTT.

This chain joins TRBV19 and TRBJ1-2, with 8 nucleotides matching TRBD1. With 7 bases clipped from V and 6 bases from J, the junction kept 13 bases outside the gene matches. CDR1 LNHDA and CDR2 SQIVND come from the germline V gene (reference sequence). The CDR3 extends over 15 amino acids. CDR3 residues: CASIGRGPLRNGYTF. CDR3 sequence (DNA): TGTGCCAGTATCGGCAGGGGGCCCTTAAGGAATGGCTACACCTTC.

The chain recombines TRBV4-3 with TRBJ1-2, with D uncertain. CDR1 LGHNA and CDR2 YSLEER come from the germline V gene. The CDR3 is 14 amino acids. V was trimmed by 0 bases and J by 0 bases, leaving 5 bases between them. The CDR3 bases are TGCGCCAGCAGCCAAGAGTCAACTAACTATGGCTACACCTTC. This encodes CASSQESTNYGYTF.

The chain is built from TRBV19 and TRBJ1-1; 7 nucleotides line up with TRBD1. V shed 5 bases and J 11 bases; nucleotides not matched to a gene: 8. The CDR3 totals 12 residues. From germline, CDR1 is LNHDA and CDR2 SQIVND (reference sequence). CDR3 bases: TGTGCCAGTAGTCCCGACAGGGTTTCGGCTTTCTTT. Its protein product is CASSPDRVSAFF.

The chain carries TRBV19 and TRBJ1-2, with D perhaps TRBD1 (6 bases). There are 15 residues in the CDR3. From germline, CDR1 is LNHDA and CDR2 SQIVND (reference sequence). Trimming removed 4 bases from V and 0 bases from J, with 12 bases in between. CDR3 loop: CASSTAGATNYGYTF. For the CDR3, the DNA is TGTGCCAGTAGTACAGCAGGGGCTACTAACTATGGCTACACCTTC.

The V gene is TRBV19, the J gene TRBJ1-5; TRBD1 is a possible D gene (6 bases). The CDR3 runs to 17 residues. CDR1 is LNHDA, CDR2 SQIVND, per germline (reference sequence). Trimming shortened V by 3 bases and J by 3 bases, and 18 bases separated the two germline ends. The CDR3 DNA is TGTGCCAGTAGTATTACAACCTCAGGGGCCGACAATCAGCCCCAGCATTTT. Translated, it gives CASSITTSGADNQPQHF.

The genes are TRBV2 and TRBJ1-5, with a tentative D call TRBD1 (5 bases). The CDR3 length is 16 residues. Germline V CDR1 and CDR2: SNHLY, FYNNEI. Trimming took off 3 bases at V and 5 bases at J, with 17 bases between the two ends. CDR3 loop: CASSDQGGKVDQPQHF. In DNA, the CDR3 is TGTGCCAGCAGTGATCAGGGAGGGAAGGTAGATCAGCCCCAGCATTTT.

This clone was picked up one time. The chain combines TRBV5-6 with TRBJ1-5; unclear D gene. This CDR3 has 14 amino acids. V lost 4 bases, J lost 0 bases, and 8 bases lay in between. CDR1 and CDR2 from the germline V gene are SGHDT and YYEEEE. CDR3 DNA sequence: TGTGCCAGCAGCCTTCGAGATAGCAATCAGCCCCAGCATTTT. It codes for CASSLRDSNQPQHF.

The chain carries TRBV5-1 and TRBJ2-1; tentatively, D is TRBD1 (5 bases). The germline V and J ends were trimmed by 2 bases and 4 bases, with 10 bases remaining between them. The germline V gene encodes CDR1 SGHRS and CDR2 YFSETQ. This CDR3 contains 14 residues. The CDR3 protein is CASSLDSFYNEQFF. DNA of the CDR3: TGCGCCAGCAGCTTAGACAGTTTTTACAATGAGCAGTTCTTC.

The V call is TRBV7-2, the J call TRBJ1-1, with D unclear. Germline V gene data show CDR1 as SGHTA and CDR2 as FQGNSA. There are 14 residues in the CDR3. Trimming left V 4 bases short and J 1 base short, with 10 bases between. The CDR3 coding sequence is TGTGCCAGCAGCTCCACACCGCCGAACACTGAAGCTTTCTTT. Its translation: CASSSTPPNTEAFF.

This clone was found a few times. In nucleotides, the CDR3 is TGCAGCGTTACCCCCGCCCAGGGAGGGAGCTACGAGCAGTACTTC. Its protein is CSVTPAQGGSYEQYF. This rearrangement joins TRBV29-1 to TRBJ2-7, with 7 bases identical to TRBD2. Unmatched junction bases numbered 13, after V lost 5 bases and J lost 3 bases. CDR1 SQVTM and CDR2 ANQGSEA come from the germline V gene. The CDR3 runs 15 residues.

The DNA of the CDR3 is TGTGCCAGTAGTGCAGGACTTGGTTGGAATGAAAAACTGTTTTTT. Translated: CASSAGLGWNEKLFF. This chain links TRBV19 with TRBJ1-4; D remains ambiguous. CDR1 and CDR2 from the germline V gene are LNHDA and SQIVND (reference sequence). V was shortened by 5 bases and J by 5 bases, with 15 bases between the two germline ends. The CDR3 runs to 15 residues.

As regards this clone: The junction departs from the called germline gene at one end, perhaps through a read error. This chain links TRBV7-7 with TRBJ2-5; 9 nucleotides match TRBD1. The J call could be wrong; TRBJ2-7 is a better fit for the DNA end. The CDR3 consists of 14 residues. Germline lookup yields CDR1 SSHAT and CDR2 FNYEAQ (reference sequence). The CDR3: CASSPGTGLYEQYF. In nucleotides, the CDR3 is TGTGCTAGCAGCCCCGGGACAGGGCTATACGAGCAGTACTTC.

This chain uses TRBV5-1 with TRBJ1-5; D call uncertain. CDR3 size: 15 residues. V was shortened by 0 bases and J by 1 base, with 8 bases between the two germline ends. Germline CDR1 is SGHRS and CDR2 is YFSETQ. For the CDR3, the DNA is TGCGCCAGCAGCTTGGTAGCGGGAAGCAATCAGCCCCAGCATTTT. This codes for CASSLVAGSNQPQHF. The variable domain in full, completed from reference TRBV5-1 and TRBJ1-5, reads KAGVTQTPRYLIKTRGQQVTLSCSPISGHRSVSWYQQTPGQGLQFLFEYFSETQRNKGNFPGRFSGRQFSNSRSEMNVSTLELGDSALYLCASSLVAGSNQPQHFGDGTRLSIL.